This entry lists 27 T cell receptor beta chains sequenced from one sample in a study of blood T cells in healthy people across ages. Then a second PCR, running about 6 to 12 cycles, was carried out with a sample-barcoded 5' primer and a J-beta primer mix. From the 5' RACE reads, TCRdb called clonotypes with MiXCR, one entry per CDR3 protein. The table has some 760,000 distinct CDR3 sequences, about 25% seen once. The sample was also linked to a second study, of T cells of mothers and their children.

The specimen sequenced was blood. Every receptor here comes from a boy aged 5-17 years in good health.

With regard to this clonotype: A junction end diverges from the germline sequence, so it may reflect a read error. V gene TRBV7-9 combines with J gene TRBJ2-1, with D hard to call. This CDR3 contains 15 residues. CDR1 and CDR2 from the germline V gene are SEHNR and FQNEAQ (reference sequence). CDR3 sequence reads: CASSLVSNPGNERFF. CDR3 in DNA: TGTGCCAGCAGCTTAGTCTCAAACCCAGGCAATGAGCGGTTCTTC.

The rearrangement joins TRBV20-1 to TRBJ1-4, with a weak D call TRBD1 (5 bases). With 0 bases removed from V and 4 bases from J, the gap between germline ends came to 24 bases. Germline-derived CDR1 and CDR2 are DFQATT and SNEGSKA (reference sequence). The CDR3 spans 19 residues. CDR3 loop: CSARDPLGTGGSSNEKLFF. The CDR3, as DNA: TGCAGTGCTAGAGATCCCCTAGGGACTGGGGGTTCTAGTAATGAAAAACTGTTTTTT.

In its sample, this clonotype was seen once. This sequence joins TRBV27 and TRBJ2-2; D unclear. From germline, CDR1 is MNHEY and CDR2 SMNVEV (reference sequence). Trimming shortened V by 5 bases and J by 8 bases, and 9 bases separated the two germline ends. The CDR3 runs to 12 residues. The CDR3 reads CASSVILGELFF. CDR3 coding DNA: TGTGCCAGCAGTGTAATATTAGGGGAGCTGTTTTTT.

The V call is TRBV9, the J call TRBJ2-7; D is possibly TRBD1 (7 bases). CDR3 length equals 16 residues. V dropped 4 bases and J dropped 2 bases, with 19 bases sitting between them. Germline V gene data show CDR1 as SGDLS and CDR2 as YYNGEE. CDR3 protein: CASSSKKEGAPYEQYF. CDR3 in DNA: TGTGCCAGCAGCTCAAAGAAGGAGGGGGCACCCTACGAGCAGTACTTC.

The chain joins TRBV7-9 to TRBJ1-4, with D hard to call. Germline CDR1 SEHNR, CDR2 FQNEAQ (reference sequence). Trimming took 1 base from V and 4 from J, leaving 13 bases between them. The CDR3 has 16 residues. In DNA form, the CDR3 reads TGTGCCAGCAGCTTAGGTGCAGGAGGCGTTAATGAAAAACTGTTTTTT. Translating it yields CASSLGAGGVNEKLFF. Variable domain in full (rest from reference TRBV7-9 and TRBJ1-4): DTGVSQNPRHKITKRGQNVTFRCDPISEHNRLYWYRQTLGQGPEFLTYFQNEAQLEKSRLLSDRFSAERPKGSFSTLEIQRTEQGDSAMYLCASSLGAGGVNEKLFFGSGTQLSVL.

This clonotype was seen a handful of times. The rearrangement joins TRBV18 to TRBJ2-3; 7 nucleotides align to TRBD2. The length of the CDR3 is 15 residues. V lost 2 bases, J lost 7 bases, and 9 bases stayed unmatched. Germline loops: CDR1 KGHSH, CDR2 LQKENI. The CDR3 nucleotides are TGTGCCAGCTCACCAAGGGGAGGGACTCTGCATACGCAGTATTTT. Translating gives CASSPRGGTLHTQYF.

This clonotype came up a few times. Here the CDR3 reads CASSLAGEGGEQFF. The CDR3 DNA reads as TGTGCCAGCAGTTTAGCGGGGGAGGGGGGTGAGCAGTTCTTC. The chain couples TRBV27 to TRBJ2-1, with D tentatively TRBD2 (7 bases). The germline V gene encodes CDR1 MNHEY and CDR2 SMNVEV (reference sequence). This CDR3 has 14 residues. V was shortened by 2 bases and J by 9 bases, with 14 bases between the two germline ends.

J is TRBJ2-5 and V is TRBV28; TRBD1 is a possible D gene (6 bases). The end of the DNA is better explained by TRBJ2-1, so the J call may be wrong. This CDR3 comprises 15 residues. The germline gives CDR1 MDHEN, CDR2 SYDVKM. The CDR3 is CASSLDPTGLREQFF. The CDR3 DNA sequence: TGTGCCAGCAGTTTAGACCCTACAGGGTTGAGGGAGCAGTTCTTC.

The J gene is TRBJ2-1, the V gene TRBV27; 7 bases map to TRBD2. The ends lost 5 bases at V and 1 base at J; junction bases unmatched: 8. The V gene's germline CDR1 is MNHEY and CDR2 SMNVEV (reference sequence). The CDR3 has 16 residues. The CDR3 nucleotides are TGTGCCAGCAGTAGGGAGGGACGGGGGTCCTACAATGAGCAGTTCTTC. This gives the protein CASSREGRGSYNEQFF.

This clonotype was seen more than once but under ten times. The germline gene is not matched at one end of the junction; a read error may be the cause. The chain couples TRBV7-9 to TRBJ1-6; D unclear. CDR1 SEHNR and CDR2 FQNEAQ come from the germline V gene (reference sequence). The CDR3 extends over 15 amino acids. For the CDR3, the DNA is TGTGCCAGCGGCTTAGCTTACGGGCCCAATTCACCCCTCCACTTT. This gives the protein CASGLAYGPNSPLHF.

J is TRBJ2-7 and V is TRBV20-1, with 14 bases fitting TRBD2. The closer fit of TRBJ2-1 to the DNA end suggests the J call may be wrong. CDR1 is DFQATT, CDR2 SNEGSKA, per germline (reference sequence). The CDR3 is 16 amino acids. The DNA of the CDR3 is TGCAGTGCTAGAGGACTAGCGGGAGGGCCCGTCGATGAGCAGTTCTTC. Its protein product is CSARGLAGGPVDEQFF.

The chain recombines TRBV7-6 with TRBJ2-2, with D perhaps matching TRBD2 (5 bases). This CDR3 region has 15 residues. The germline V gene encodes CDR1 SGHVS and CDR2 FNYEAQ. Trimming stripped 0 bases from V and 6 bases from J, with 11 bases between. CDR3: CASSLAGVEPGELFF. The CDR3 nucleotides read TGTGCCAGCAGCTTAGCGGGAGTAGAACCCGGGGAGCTGTTTTTT.

Only a few counts were recorded for this clonotype. The chain combines TRBV6-2 or TRBV6-3 with TRBJ1-1; weak D call: TRBD1 (5 bases). Between the trimmed V and J ends, which lost 8 bases and 11 bases, there was a span of 24 bases. CDR3 size: 14 residues. Germline CDR1 MNHEY, CDR2 SVGEGT. This CDR3 is CASASSRPPGGAFF. For the CDR3, the DNA is TGTGCCAGCGCCTCGTCGCGACCACCTGGGGGGGCTTTCTTT.

The sample holds a few counts of this clonotype. This chain uses TRBV27 with TRBJ1-2; 8 bases line up with TRBD1. Germline V gene lookup returns CDR1 MNHEY and CDR2 SMNVEV (reference sequence). With V trimmed by 2 bases and J by 4 bases, 6 bases remained unmatched. The CDR3 covers 15 residues. The CDR3 spells CASSLREGQAYGYTF. As DNA, the CDR3 is TGTGCCAGCAGTTTACGAGAGGGACAGGCCTATGGCTACACCTTC.

The sample holds a few counts of this clonotype. The chain employs TRBV28 and TRBJ2-1; 9 bases line up with TRBD2. The CDR3 is 16 amino acids. Germline V CDR1 and CDR2: MDHEN, SYDVKM. V shed 8 bases, J shed 2 bases, and the junction held 10 bases outside the gene matches. In nucleotides, the CDR3 is TGTGCCAGCCTTGGCGGGGGGACTAGCACCTACAATGAGCAGTTCTTC. It translates to CASLGGGTSTYNEQFF. Combining the CDR3 with reference TRBV28 and TRBJ2-1 gives the whole variable domain DVKVTQSSRYLVKRTGEKVFLECVQDMDHENMFWYRQDPGLGLRLIYFSYDVKMKEKGDIPEGYSVSREKKERFSLILESASTNQTSMYLCASLGGGTSTYNEQFFGPGTRLTVL.

The rearrangement uses TRBV27 and TRBJ2-3, with 10 bases matching TRBD2. The trim removed 5 bases at V and 0 bases at J, leaving 8 bases unmatched. Germline CDR1 and CDR2: MNHEY and SMNVEV (reference sequence). The CDR3 totals 17 residues. DNA for the CDR3: TGTGCCAGCAGTAAAAGGGGGGGACTAGCGAGCACAGATACGCAGTATTTT. It is translated as CASSKRGGLASTDTQYF.

The sample holds a few counts of this clonotype. CDR3 protein: CASSPKTGYYGYTF. The CDR3 DNA follows: TGTGCCAGCAGCCCCAAGACTGGGTACTATGGCTACACCTTC. V is TRBV9 and J is TRBJ1-2, with D unclear. The CDR3 has 14 residues. V lost 4 bases to trimming and J lost 3 bases, with 13 bases between them. Germline-derived CDR1 and CDR2 are SGDLS and YYNGEE.

The table lists this clonotype with a few counts. This chain links TRBV5-1 with TRBJ1-2; D not resolved. CDR1 SGHRS and CDR2 YFSETQ come from the germline V gene. CDR3 length: 13 amino acids. The V end lost 5 bases, the J end lost 7 bases, and 15 bases lay between the germline ends. CDR3 bases: TGCGCCAGCAGTTGGACGGAGAAAAGTGGCTACACCTTC. Amino acids: CASSWTEKSGYTF.

This clonotype has only a few counts. The chain uses TRBV11-3 and TRBJ2-1; D perhaps matches TRBD2 (5 bases). This CDR3 contains 13 residues. Germline-derived CDR1 and CDR2 are SGHNT and YENEEA. V gave up 5 bases and J gave up 6 bases, with 11 bases separating them. Here the CDR3 DNA reads TGTGCCAGCAGCGAAGACTATGTCAATGAGCAGTTCTTC. It specifies CASSEDYVNEQFF. The full variable domain, in which reference TRBV11-3 and TRBJ2-1 provide the parts outside the CDR3, is EAGVVQSPRYKIIEKKQPVAFWCNPISGHNTLYWYLQNLGQGPELLIRYENEEAVDDSQLPKDRFSAERLKGVDSTLKIQPAELGDSAVYLCASSEDYVNEQFFGPGTRLTVL.

The gene calls are TRBV9 and TRBJ2-7, with 13 bases matching TRBD2. The ends lost 3 bases at V and 5 bases at J; junction bases unmatched: 14. The CDR3 is 18 amino acids. Germline CDR1 and CDR2: SGDLS and YYNGEE. The CDR3 spells CASSGQDNGLAGVDEQYF. The CDR3 DNA follows: TGTGCCAGCAGCGGCCAAGACAACGGACTAGCGGGAGTAGACGAGCAGTACTTC. Full variable domain (remainder filled in from reference TRBV9 and TRBJ2-7): DSGVTQTPKHLITATGQRVTLRCSPRSGDLSVYWYQQSLDQGLQFLIQYYNGEERAKGNILERFSAQQFPDLHSELNLSSLELGDSALYFCASSGQDNGLAGVDEQYFGPGTRLTVT.

This clonotype was seen just once. This sequence joins TRBV30 and TRBJ2-1; D may correspond to TRBD1 or TRBD2 (5 bases each). Germline V gives CDR1 GTSNPN, CDR2 SVGIG (reference sequence). CDR3 length: 13 amino acids. V was cut by 5 bases and J by 5 bases, with 13 bases left in between. CDR3 coding DNA: TGTGCCTGGGTCACCGGGGCCAACAATGAGCAGTTCTTC. As protein: CAWVTGANNEQFF.

The chain recombines TRBV4-3 with TRBJ1-5, with TRBD1 matching over 9 bases. After removal of 1 base from V and 7 bases from J, the junction contained 2 bases not matched to a gene. This CDR3 region has 14 residues. Germline V gives CDR1 LGHNA, CDR2 YSLEER. CDR3 DNA sequence: TGCGCCAGCAGCCAAGGGACAGGGGAGCAGCCCCAGCATTTT. Amino acid sequence: CASSQGTGEQPQHF.

This clonotype was observed many times. One end of the junction fails to match germline, which may point to a read error. This chain uses TRBV4-3 with TRBJ1-5, with 9 bases matching TRBD1. In germline, CDR1 is LGHNA, CDR2 YSLEER. There are 14 residues in the CDR3. This CDR3 reads CASSRGQGNQPQHF. CDR3 DNA sequence: TGTGCCAGCTCCCGAGGACAGGGGAATCAGCCCCAGCATTTT.

This clonotype was found a few times. The chain links TRBV6-4 to TRBJ2-5; no firm D call. TRBJ2-1 matches the DNA end more closely, so the J call is doubtful. The CDR3 sequence is 14 residues long. Germline V lookup: CDR1 MRHNA, CDR2 SNTAGT. Here the CDR3 reads CASSEETAYNEQFF. CDR3 DNA sequence: TGTGCCAGCAGTGAAGAGACGGCCTACAATGAGCAGTTCTTC.

A few counts support this clonotype. The chain recombines TRBV6-1 with TRBJ1-2; D possibly corresponds to TRBD1 (5 bases). Between the trimmed V and J ends, which lost 2 bases and 4 bases, there was a span of 11 bases. CDR3 length: 14 amino acids. Germline V lookup: CDR1 MNHNS, CDR2 SASEGT. The CDR3 nucleotides read TGTGCCAGCAGTGAAATGGGGGGAAGCTATGGCTACACCTTC. Residues: CASSEMGGSYGYTF.

There are a few counts of this clonotype. J is TRBJ2-7 and V is TRBV29-1; D gene uncertain. The CDR3 spans 15 residues. The germline V gene has CDR1 SQVTM and CDR2 ANQGSEA. With 2 bases removed from V and 0 bases from J, the gap between germline ends came to 14 bases. CDR3 sequence: CSVETVGGSSYEQYF. For the CDR3, the DNA is TGCAGCGTTGAAACGGTGGGCGGCAGCTCCTACGAGCAGTACTTC.

The chain is built from TRBV4-1 and TRBJ2-7; no definite D call. The length of the CDR3 is 14 residues. Germline-derived CDR1 and CDR2 are MGHRA and YSYEKL. Trimming took off 3 bases at V and 5 bases at J, with 14 bases between the two ends. CDR3 in DNA: TGCGCCAGCAGCCAGGAGTTCAGTGCGGACGAGCAGTACTTC. It is translated as CASSQEFSADEQYF.